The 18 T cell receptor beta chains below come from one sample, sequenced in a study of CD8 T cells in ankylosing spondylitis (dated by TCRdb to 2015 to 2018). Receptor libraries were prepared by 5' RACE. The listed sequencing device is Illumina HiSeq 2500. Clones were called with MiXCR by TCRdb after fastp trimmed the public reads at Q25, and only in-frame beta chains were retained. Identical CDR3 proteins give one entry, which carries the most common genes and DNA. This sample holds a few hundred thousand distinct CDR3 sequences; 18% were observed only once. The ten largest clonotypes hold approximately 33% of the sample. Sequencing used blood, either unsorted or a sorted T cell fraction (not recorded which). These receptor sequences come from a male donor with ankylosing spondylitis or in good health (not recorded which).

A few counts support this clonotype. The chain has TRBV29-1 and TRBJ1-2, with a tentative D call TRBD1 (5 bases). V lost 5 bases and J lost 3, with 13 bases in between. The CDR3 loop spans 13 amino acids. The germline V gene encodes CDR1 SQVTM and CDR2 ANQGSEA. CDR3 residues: CSVTGGGDYGYTF. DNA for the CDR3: TGCAGCGTTACGGGCGGGGGGGACTATGGCTACACCTTC. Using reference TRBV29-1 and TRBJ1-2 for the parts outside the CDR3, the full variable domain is SAVISQKPSRDICQRGTSLTIQCQVDSQVTMMFWYRQQPGQSLTLIATANQGSEATYESGFVIDKFPISRPNLTFSTLTVSNMSPEDSSIYLCSVTGGGDYGYTFGSGTRLTVV.

The CDR3 DNA sequence: TGTGCCAGTAGCCCTGACCTGGACTCACAAGAGACCCAGTACTTC. Translating it yields CASSPDLDSQETQYF. This sequence joins TRBV19 and TRBJ2-5, with TRBD2 as a possible D gene (5 bases). The CDR3 covers 15 residues. The germline V gene has CDR1 LNHDA and CDR2 SQIVND (reference sequence). V lost 6 bases and J 2 bases, leaving 16 bases between the germline ends.

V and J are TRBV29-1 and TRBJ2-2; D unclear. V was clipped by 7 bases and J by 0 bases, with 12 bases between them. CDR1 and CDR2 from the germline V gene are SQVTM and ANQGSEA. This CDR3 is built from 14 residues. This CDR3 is CSAGRTANTGELFF. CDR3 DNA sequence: TGCAGCGCAGGACGGACCGCGAACACCGGGGAGCTGTTTTTT.

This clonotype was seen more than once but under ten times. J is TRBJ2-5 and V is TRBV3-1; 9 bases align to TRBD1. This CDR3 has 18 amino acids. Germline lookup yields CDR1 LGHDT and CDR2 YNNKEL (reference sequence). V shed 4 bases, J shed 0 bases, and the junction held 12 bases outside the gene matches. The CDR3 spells CASSPRPGTGSDQETQYF. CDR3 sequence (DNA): TGTGCCAGCAGCCCACGTCCCGGGACAGGGTCCGACCAAGAGACCCAGTACTTC.

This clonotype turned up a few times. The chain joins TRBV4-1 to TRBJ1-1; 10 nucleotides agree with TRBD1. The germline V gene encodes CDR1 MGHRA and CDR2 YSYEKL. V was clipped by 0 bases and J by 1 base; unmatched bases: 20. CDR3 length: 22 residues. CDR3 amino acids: CASSQDKRGMETGGGPNTEAFF. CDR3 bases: TGCGCCAGCAGCCAAGATAAAAGGGGGATGGAGACAGGGGGCGGTCCGAACACTGAAGCTTTCTTT.

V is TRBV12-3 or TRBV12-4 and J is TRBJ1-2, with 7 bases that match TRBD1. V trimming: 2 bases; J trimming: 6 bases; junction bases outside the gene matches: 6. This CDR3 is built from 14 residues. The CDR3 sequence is CASSLQGQWDGYTF. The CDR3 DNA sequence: TGTGCCAGCAGTTTACAGGGACAGTGGGATGGCTACACCTTC.

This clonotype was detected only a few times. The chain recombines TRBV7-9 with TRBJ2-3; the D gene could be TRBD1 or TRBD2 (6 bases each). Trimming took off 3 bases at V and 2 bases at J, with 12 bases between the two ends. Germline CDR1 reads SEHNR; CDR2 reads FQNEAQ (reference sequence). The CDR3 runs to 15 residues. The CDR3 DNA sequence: TGTGCCAGCAGCTTTCCGGGGGCTCACACAGATACGCAGTATTTT. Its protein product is CASSFPGAHTDTQYF.

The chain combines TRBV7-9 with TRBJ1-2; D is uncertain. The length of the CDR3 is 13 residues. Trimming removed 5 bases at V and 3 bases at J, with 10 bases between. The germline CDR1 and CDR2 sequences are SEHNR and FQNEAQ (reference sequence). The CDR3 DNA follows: TGTGCCAGCAGCCTCGCCAGCCACTATGGCTACACCTTC. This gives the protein CASSLASHYGYTF.

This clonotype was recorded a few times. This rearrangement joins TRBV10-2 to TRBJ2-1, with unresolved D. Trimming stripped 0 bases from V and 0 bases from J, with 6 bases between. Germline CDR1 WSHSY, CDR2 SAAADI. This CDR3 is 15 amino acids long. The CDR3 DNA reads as TGCGCCAGCAGTGAGTCTAGTATCTCCTACAATGAGCAGTTCTTC. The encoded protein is CASSESSISYNEQFF.

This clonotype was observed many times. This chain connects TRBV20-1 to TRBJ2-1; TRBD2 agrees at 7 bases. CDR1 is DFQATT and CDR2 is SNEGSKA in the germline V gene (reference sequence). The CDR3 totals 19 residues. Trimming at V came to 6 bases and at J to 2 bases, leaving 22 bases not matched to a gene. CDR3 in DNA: TGCAGTGCCAATATCTGGGCAACCTCTAGCGGCACAACCTACAATGAGCAGTTCTTC. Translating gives CSANIWATSSGTTYNEQFF.

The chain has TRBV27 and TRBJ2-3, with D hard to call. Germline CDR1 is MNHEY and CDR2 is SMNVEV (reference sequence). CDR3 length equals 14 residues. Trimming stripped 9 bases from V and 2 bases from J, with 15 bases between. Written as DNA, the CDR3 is TGTGCCAGTCTCGGCGGATTCCCCACAGATACGCAGTATTTT. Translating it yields CASLGGFPTDTQYF.

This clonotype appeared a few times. The CDR3 DNA sequence: TGTGCCAGCAGCCCACCGGGACTAGCGAATTACAATGAGCAGTTCTTC. It specifies CASSPPGLANYNEQFF. J is TRBJ2-1 and V is TRBV7-8; 10 positions agree with TRBD2. This CDR3 region has 16 residues. V trimming: 5 bases; J trimming: 4 bases; junction bases outside the gene matches: 8. Germline values: CDR1 SGHVS, CDR2 FQNEAQ. The entire variable domain, with the rest obtained from reference TRBV7-8 and TRBJ2-1, is as follows: GAGVSQSPRYKVAKRGQDVALRCDPISGHVSLFWYQQALGQGPEFLTYFQNEAQLDKSGLPSDRFFAERPEGSVSTLKIQRTQQEDSAVYLCASSPPGLANYNEQFFGPGTRLTVL.

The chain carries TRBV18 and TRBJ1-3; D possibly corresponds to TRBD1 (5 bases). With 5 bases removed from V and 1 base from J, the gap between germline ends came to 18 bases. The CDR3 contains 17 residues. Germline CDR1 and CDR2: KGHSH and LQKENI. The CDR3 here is CASSGGLGLESGNTIYF. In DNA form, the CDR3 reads TGTGCCAGCTCAGGAGGTTTGGGGCTCGAGTCTGGAAACACCATATATTTT. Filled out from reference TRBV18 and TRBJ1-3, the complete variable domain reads NAGVMQNPRHLVRRRGQEARLRCSPMKGHSHVYWYRQLPEEGLKFMVYLQKENIIDESGMPKERFSAEFPKEGPSILRIQQVVRGDSAAYFCASSGGLGLESGNTIYFGEGSWLTVV.

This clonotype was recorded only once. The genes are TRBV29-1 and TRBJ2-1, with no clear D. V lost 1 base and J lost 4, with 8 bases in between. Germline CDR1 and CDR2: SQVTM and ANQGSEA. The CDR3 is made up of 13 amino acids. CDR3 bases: TGCAGCGTTGAAGGTCTGAGTTACAATGAGCAGTTCTTC. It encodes CSVEGLSYNEQFF.

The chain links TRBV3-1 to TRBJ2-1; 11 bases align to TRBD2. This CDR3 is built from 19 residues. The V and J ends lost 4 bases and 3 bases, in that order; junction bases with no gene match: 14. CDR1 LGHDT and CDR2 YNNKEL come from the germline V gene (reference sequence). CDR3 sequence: CASSPSRPSSGRVYNEQFF. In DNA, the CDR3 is TGTGCCAGCAGCCCCTCCCGGCCCAGTAGCGGGAGGGTCTACAATGAGCAGTTCTTC.

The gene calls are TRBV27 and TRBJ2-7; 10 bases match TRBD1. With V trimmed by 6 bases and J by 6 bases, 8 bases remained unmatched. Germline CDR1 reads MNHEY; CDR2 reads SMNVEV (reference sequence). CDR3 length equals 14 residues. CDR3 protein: CASRLTGTGVEQYF. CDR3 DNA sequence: TGTGCCAGCAGACTCACCGGGACAGGGGTCGAGCAGTACTTC.

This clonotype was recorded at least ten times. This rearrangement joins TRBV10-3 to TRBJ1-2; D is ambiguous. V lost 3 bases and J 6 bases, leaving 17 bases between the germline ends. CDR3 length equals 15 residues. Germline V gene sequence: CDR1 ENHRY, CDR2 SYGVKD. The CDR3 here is CAISEAGVESDGYTF. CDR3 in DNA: TGTGCCATCAGTGAAGCGGGTGTGGAGTCGGATGGCTACACCTTC.

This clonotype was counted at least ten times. The DNA of the CDR3 is TGCAGTGCTAGTGCTAGCGGGCCACTAAATGAGCAGTTCTTC. Residues: CSASASGPLNEQFF. The chain has TRBV20-1 and TRBJ2-1; 8 nucleotides match TRBD2. V lost 3 bases to trimming and J lost 7 bases; unmatched junction nucleotides: 8. The CDR3 is made up of 14 amino acids. CDR1 is DFQATT and CDR2 is SNEGSKA in the germline V gene (reference sequence).